This entry lists 9 T cell receptor beta chains sequenced from one sample in a study of T cell repertoires in cytomegalovirus infection. TCRdb re-called the reads through MiXCR, storing one row per CDR3 protein. The sample lists around 530,000 distinct CDR3 sequences; about a quarter were seen once. Sequencing was performed on PBMCs. The receptor set was obtained from a human donor in good health (CMV status not recorded). Some clones in this sample may be carry-over from other donors' samples.

This clonotype was observed at least ten times. This chain connects TRBV28 to TRBJ2-2, with unresolved D. This CDR3 is built from 12 residues. The germline gives CDR1 MDHEN, CDR2 SYDVKM. V lost 6 bases, J lost 2 bases, and 4 bases lay in between. CDR3 residues: CASSLNTGELFF. DNA for the CDR3: TGTGCCAGCAGCTTAAACACCGGGGAGCTGTTTTTT.

The CDR3 DNA reads as TGCAGCGTTGACCCTGGGAACACCGGGGAGCTGTTTTTT. Residues: CSVDPGNTGELFF. This rearrangement joins TRBV29-1 to TRBJ2-2; D is unclear. Germline CDR1 SQVTM, CDR2 ANQGSEA. The CDR3 contains 13 residues. V was clipped by 3 bases and J by 1 base, with 6 bases between them.

This chain uses TRBV11-2 with TRBJ2-7, with unresolved D. Germline lookup yields CDR1 SGHAT and CDR2 FQNNGV. This CDR3 has 12 residues. Trimming took 5 bases from V and 5 from J, leaving 10 bases between them. CDR3 bases: TGTGCCAGCAGCCCCCGGGTCCACGAGCAGTACTTC. Protein sequence: CASSPRVHEQYF. Full variable domain (missing parts from reference TRBV11-2 and TRBJ2-7): EAGVAQSPRYKIIEKRQSVAFWCNPISGHATLYWYQQILGQGPKLLIQFQNNGVVDDSQLPKDRFSAERLKGVDSTLKIQPAKLEDSAVYLCASSPRVHEQYFGPGTRLTVT.

This chain joins TRBV7-8 and TRBJ2-3, with TRBD2 as a possible D gene (5 bases). This CDR3 spans 16 amino acids. Germline assignment: CDR1 SGHVS and CDR2 FQNEAQ. Trimming pared 5 bases from V and 3 bases from J, leaving 18 bases between. As DNA, the CDR3 is TGTGCCAGCAGCCTGAGTCGGCTAGCAGGAACAGATACGCAGTATTTT. This gives the protein CASSLSRLAGTDTQYF.

This clonotype was observed a handful of times. The rearrangement joins TRBV6-2 or TRBV6-3 to TRBJ2-1; D is possibly TRBD2 (6 bases). Per germline, CDR1 MNHEY and CDR2 SVGEGT. This CDR3 is 15 amino acids long. V was trimmed by 0 bases and J by 7 bases, leaving 13 bases between them. CDR3 coding DNA: TGTGCCAGCAGTTACTCGGGGGGAGCTCGGAATGAGCAGTTCTTC. It yields the protein CASSYSGGARNEQFF.

This clonotype came up a few times. The rearrangement joins TRBV28 to TRBJ2-3, with a possible D match to TRBD2 (5 bases). Between the trimmed V and J ends, which lost 5 bases and 2 bases, there was a span of 17 bases. The CDR3 has 16 amino acids. Germline assignment: CDR1 MDHEN and CDR2 SYDVKM. For the CDR3, the DNA is TGTGCCAGCAGTGCCGAGAGGGCCCCCTCCACAGATACGCAGTATTTT. Residues: CASSAERAPSTDTQYF.

This clonotype came up a few times. V is TRBV7-9 and J is TRBJ2-3; D uncertain. V lost 5 bases to trimming and J lost 2 bases, with 8 bases between them. CDR1 SEHNR and CDR2 FQNEAQ come from the germline V gene (reference sequence). This CDR3 spans 13 amino acids. The CDR3 region is CASSRDNTDTQYF. DNA of the CDR3: TGTGCCAGCAGCCGCGACAACACAGATACGCAGTATTTT.

This clonotype was seen a few times. The chain couples TRBV4-2 to TRBJ2-1, with 16 bases fitting TRBD2. CDR1 is LGHNA and CDR2 is YNFKEQ in the germline V gene. The CDR3 consists of 17 residues. The ends lost 4 bases at V and 10 bases at J; junction bases unmatched: 10. The DNA for the CDR3 is TGTGCCAGCAGCCTCCTCGCCGGGACTAGCGGGAGGGTGGAGCAGTTCTTC. Translation: CASSLLAGTSGRVEQFF.

Ten or more counts support this clonotype. The chain is built from TRBV11-2 and TRBJ1-1; D remains unclear. The germline V gene has CDR1 SGHAT and CDR2 FQNNGV. The length of the CDR3 is 17 residues. Trimming cost V 2 bases and J 0 bases, with 16 bases left between them. The CDR3 nucleotides are TGTGCCAGCAGCTTATCCTCCGAGGGCCTCATGAACACTGAAGCTTTCTTT. This encodes CASSLSSEGLMNTEAFF.